A selection of T cell receptor beta chains follows, all from one sample in a study of blood T cell repertoires in COVID-19. Profiling relied on immunoSEQ multiplex PCR, and the TCRdb table lists in-frame clones only, not all of them. The table records 150,000 to 200,000 clones, around nine tenths of them present only once. Sequenced: peripheral blood. These receptors were taken from a man in his fifties or sixties with active or convalescent COVID-19. Each CDR3 is given with its conserved first and last residue. A D gene is named only where the DNA matches it firmly. Only part of the rows carry a size: once, few, many, or a class if the clone is expanded.

>TRBD1|TRBJ2-3|16|-|TRBV4-1
TGCGCCAGCAGCCTCACCGGGACAGGGGGTCAAGATACGCAGTATTTT
CASSLTGTGGQDTQYF
>TRBD2|TRBJ2-1|12|-|TRBV30
TGTGCCTGGAAGGGAGCCGGGACTAGTGAGTTCTTC
CAWKGAGTSEFF
>-|TRBJ2-7|14|-|TRBV21-1
TGTGCCAGCAGCAAAGCGAATCCAGGGTCCGAGCAGTACTTC
CASSKANPGSEQYF
>TRBD2|TRBJ2-7|17|-|TRBV10-1
TGCGCCAGCAGTGAGATCGTCGGACTAGCGGGATCCTACGAGCAGTACTTC
CASSEIVGLAGSYEQYF
>TRBD1|TRBJ1-4|16|-|TRBV18
TGTGCCAGCTCACGTGGACAGGGGGCAACTAATGAAAAACTGTTTTTT
CASSRGQGATNEKLFF
>-|TRBJ2-1|13|few|TRBV5-1
TGCGCCAGCAGCTTATCCAGCTACAATGAGCAGTTCTTC
CASSLSSYNEQFF
>-|TRBJ2-3|15|-|TRBV10-1
TGCGCCAGCAGTGAGTCAGGTAGCGGCACAGATACGCAGTATTTT
CASSESGSGTDTQYF
>TRBD2|TRBJ2-3|17|-|TRBV4-2
TGTGCCAGCAGCCAAGTAGGACTAGCGGGGGGGACGGATACGCAGTATTTT
CASSQVGLAGGTDTQYF
>TRBD2|TRBJ2-2|16|-|TRBV20-1
TGCAGTGCTAGTTCCAGCGGGAGCCTAGACACCGGGGAGCTGTTTTTT
CSASSSGSLDTGELFF
>-|TRBJ2-5|14|-|TRBV6-5
TGTGCCAGCAGTTATGACCGAGGCCGGTGGACCCAGTACTTC
CASSYDRGRWTQYF
>-|TRBJ1-2|14|-|TRBV19
TGTGCCAGTAGTACCAGGGAAAATTCTAATGGCTACACCTTC
CASSTRENSNGYTF
>-|TRBJ1-1|13|-|TRBV5-5
TGTGCCAGCAGCTTGGCTCGGACCCGAGGGGCTTTCTTT
CASSLARTRGAFF
>TRBD1|TRBJ1-5|14|-|TRBV3-1/TRBV3-2
TGTGCCAGCAGCCTACAGGGGCGCAATCAGCCCCAGCATTTT
CASSLQGRNQPQHF
>TRBD2|TRBJ2-3|13|-|TRBV27
TGTGCCAGCAGGGGGACTAGGTTGAATACGCAGTATTTT
CASRGTRLNTQYF
>TRBD2|TRBJ2-7|14|once|TRBV6-5
TGTGCAATAAGCCGGAGCGGGGGGGCCATCGAGCAGTACTTC
CAISRSGGAIEQYF
>-|TRBJ2-7|16|-|TRBV27
TGTGCCAGCAGTCCCATCGGCGGGAATAATCTCTACGAGCAGTACTTC
CASSPIGGNNLYEQYF
>-|TRBJ1-6|14|-|TRBV10-3
TGTGCCATCAGTGGCGACATAACGGGATCACCCCTCCACTTT
CAISGDITGSPLHF
>-|TRBJ2-1|11|-|TRBV2
TGTGCCAGCACGGGTTACAATGAGCAGTTCTTC
CASTGYNEQFF
>-|TRBJ1-2|15|-|TRBV19
TGTGCCAGTAGTGCCCAGGGAAGTGGAAACTATGGCTACACCTTC
CASSAQGSGNYGYTF
>TRBD1|TRBJ2-2|15|-|TRBV29-1
TGCAGCGTTGAAGAGGACAGGGGAAACACCGGGGAGCTGTTTTTT
CSVEEDRGNTGELFF
>-|TRBJ1-1|14|-|TRBV3-1/TRBV3-2
TGTGCCAGCAGCATAGCCGGGGGAAACGCTGAAGCTTTCTTT
CASSIAGGNAEAFF
>TRBD2|TRBJ2-1|13|-|TRBV3-1/TRBV3-2
TGTGCCAGCAGCTTCAGCGGGGGAAATGAGCAGTTCTTC
CASSFSGGNEQFF